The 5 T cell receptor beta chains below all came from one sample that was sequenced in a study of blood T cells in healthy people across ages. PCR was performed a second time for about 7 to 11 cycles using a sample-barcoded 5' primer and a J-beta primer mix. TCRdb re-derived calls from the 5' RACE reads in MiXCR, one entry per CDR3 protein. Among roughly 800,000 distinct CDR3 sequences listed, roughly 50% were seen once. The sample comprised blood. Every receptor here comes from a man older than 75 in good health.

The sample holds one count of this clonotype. The CDR3 DNA sequence: TGTGCCAGCACTCTGGGGAACACTGAAGCTTTCTTT. Its translation is CASTLGNTEAFF. The chain couples TRBV28 to TRBJ1-1; no clear D. The CDR3 totals 12 residues. The V gene lost 7 bases and the J gene lost 1 base, with 7 bases spanning the gap. Germline loops: CDR1 MDHEN, CDR2 SYDVKM.

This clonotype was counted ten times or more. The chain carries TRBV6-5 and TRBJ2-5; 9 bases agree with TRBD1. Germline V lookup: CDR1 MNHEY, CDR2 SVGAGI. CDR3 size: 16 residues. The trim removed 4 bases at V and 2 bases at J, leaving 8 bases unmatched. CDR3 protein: CASSFTTGGTQETQYF. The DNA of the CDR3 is TGTGCCAGCAGTTTTACGACAGGGGGGACGCAAGAGACCCAGTACTTC.

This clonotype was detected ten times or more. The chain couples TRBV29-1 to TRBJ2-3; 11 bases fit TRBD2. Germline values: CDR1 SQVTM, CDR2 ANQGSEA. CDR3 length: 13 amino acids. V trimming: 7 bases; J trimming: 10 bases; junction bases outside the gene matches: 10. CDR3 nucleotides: TGCAGCGCCACTGGACTAGCGGGTGACGCGCAGTATTTT. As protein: CSATGLAGDAQYF.

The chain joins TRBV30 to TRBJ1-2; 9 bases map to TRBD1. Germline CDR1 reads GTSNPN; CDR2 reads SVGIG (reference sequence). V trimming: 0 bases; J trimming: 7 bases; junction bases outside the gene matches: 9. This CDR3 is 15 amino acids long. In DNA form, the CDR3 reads TGTGCCTGGAGTGTAGTGGGACAGGGTCCCTCTGGCTACACCTTC. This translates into CAWSVVGQGPSGYTF.

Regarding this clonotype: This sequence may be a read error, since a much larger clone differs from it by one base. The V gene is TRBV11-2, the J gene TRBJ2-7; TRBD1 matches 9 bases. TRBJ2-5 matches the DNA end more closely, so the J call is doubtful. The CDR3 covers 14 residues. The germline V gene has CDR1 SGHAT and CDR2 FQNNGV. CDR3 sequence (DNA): TGTGCCAGCAGCTCCGGGACAGGGCCAGAGACCCAGTACTTC. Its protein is CASSSGTGPETQYF.